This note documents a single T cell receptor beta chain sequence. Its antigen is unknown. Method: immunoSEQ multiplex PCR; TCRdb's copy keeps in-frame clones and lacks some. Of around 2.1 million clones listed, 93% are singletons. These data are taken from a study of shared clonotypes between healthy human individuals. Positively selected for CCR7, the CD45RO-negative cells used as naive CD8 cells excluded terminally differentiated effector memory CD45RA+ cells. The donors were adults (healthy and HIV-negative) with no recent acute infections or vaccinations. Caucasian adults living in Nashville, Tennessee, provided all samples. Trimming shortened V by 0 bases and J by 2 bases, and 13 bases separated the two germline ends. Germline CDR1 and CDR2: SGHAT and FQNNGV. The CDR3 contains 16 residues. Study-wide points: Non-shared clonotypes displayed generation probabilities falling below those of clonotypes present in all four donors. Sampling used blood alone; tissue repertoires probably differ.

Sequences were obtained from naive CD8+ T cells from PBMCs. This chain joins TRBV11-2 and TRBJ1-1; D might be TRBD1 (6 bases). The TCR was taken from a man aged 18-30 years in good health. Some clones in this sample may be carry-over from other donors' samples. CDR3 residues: CASSLDGRGGNTEAFF. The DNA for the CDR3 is TGTGCCAGCAGCTTAGATGGCAGGGGCGGTAACACTGAAGCTTTCTTT.